The entry below describes one T cell receptor beta chain. Its specificity is unknown. These data come from a study of identical twins. Study findings and constraints: These conclusions were based on statistical analysis (cross-sectional, not following the same donors).

Trimming pared 6 bases from V and 8 bases from J, leaving 17 bases between. In germline, CDR1 is DFQATT, CDR2 SNEGSKA (reference sequence). This CDR3 has 13 residues. cDNA carried unique molecular identifiers, and a universal primer site was added by template switching. TCRdb re-analysed the 5' RACE reads in MiXCR, keeping a single row per CDR3 protein. The sample lists roughly 720,000 distinct CDR3 sequences, over 15% occurring once. This same sample was also taken into another study, of T cells expressing NK-cell markers. According to that study: Also leading the CD3+CD56-NKG2C+ fraction in a handful of donors were these clonotypes.

The sequenced material came from PBMCs. The clonotype was recovered from a woman between 18 and 29 years old in good health. This rearrangement joins TRBV20-1 to TRBJ2-1; D assignment may be TRBD1 or TRBD2 (5 bases each). The CDR3 DNA follows: TGCAGTGCGCTTCCGGGGCCGGGCGATGAGCAGTTCTTC. Its translation: CSALPGPGDEQFF.